The clone carrying this TCR beta chain is a singleton in its sample. Germline values: CDR1 SGHTA, CDR2 FQGTGA. CDR3 length: 14 amino acids. The trim removed 6 bases at V and 2 bases at J, leaving 3 bases unmatched. Method: immunoSEQ multiplex PCR; TCRdb's copy keeps in-frame clones and lacks some. Seen here are about 320,000 clones, approximately 88% observed once, and the top ten hold roughly 5.2%. The record originates from a study of blood T cell repertoires in COVID-19. For the study at large: Sites in the United States, Italy and Spain provided acute and convalescent COVID-19 samples.

Recruits, aged about 18 to 95 years, lived in around 24 US areas. Cohorts were assigned according to the clinical history that participants reported. Sequenced input: PBMCs or T cells enriched from blood (not recorded which). The chain uses TRBV7-3 and TRBJ2-2, with TRBD1 matching 7 bases. The source of this sequence is a man between 60 and 70 years old who had recovered from COVID-19. The CDR3 here is CASRGTENTGELFF. CDR3 coding DNA: TGTGCCAGCAGGGGGACAGAAAACACCGGGGAGCTGTTTTTT.